This is a list of T cell receptor beta chains from one sample in a study of B cell selection in AIRE deficiency. Sequenced by immunoSEQ multiplex PCR; TCRdb stores in-frame clones only, minus some. The repertoire has tens of thousands of clones, about 97% of them found once; the top ten carry approximately 0.3%. The sequenced sample was conventional CD4+ T cells sorted from PBMCs. The receptors come from a human donor with AIRE deficiency. Both conserved end residues are part of each CDR3. D genes are given only for firm matches. Clone size is stated in some rows and not others, as once, few, many or a class when expanded.

d_gene	abundance	v_gene	j_gene	CDR3aa	CDR3nt
NA	NA	TRBV11-2	TRBJ1-5	CASSLDRSQPQHF	TGTGCCAGCAGCTTAGACAGGTCACAGCCCCAGCATTTT
TRBD1	NA	TRBV13	TRBJ1-6	CASRREGLRGQRNSPLHF	TGTGCCAGCAGAAGGGAGGGCCTCAGGGGGCAGCGTAATTCACCCCTCCACTTT
NA	NA	TRBV5-5	TRBJ1-2	CASGGHGYTF	TGTGCCAGCGGAGGGCATGGCTACACCTTC
NA	NA	TRBV7-2	TRBJ2-3	CASSLGFPRTDTQYF	TGTGCCAGCAGCTTAGGGTTTCCGCGCACAGATACGCAGTATTTT
NA	NA	TRBV7-6	TRBJ1-2	CASSPGNQFIGYTF	TGTGCCAGCAGCCCCGGGAACCAGTTTATCGGCTACACCTTC
TRBD2	NA	TRBV5-5	TRBJ2-3	CASSPWGTTITDTQYF	TGTGCCAGCAGCCCTTGGGGGACTACCATCACAGATACGCAGTATTTT
TRBD1	once	TRBV5-1	TRBJ1-2	CASSQRGTAGGYTF	TGCGCCAGCAGCCAGAGGGGGACAGCGGGAGGCTACACCTTC
TRBD1	NA	TRBV5-8	TRBJ2-7	CASSYEDRYDYEQYF	TGTGCCAGCAGCTACGAGGACAGGTACGATTACGAGCAGTACTTC
NA	NA	TRBV6-1	TRBJ1-3	CASSNRYTIYF	TGTGCCAGCAGTAATCGGTACACCATATATTTT
TRBD2	once	TRBV4-3	TRBJ2-1	CASSLAGGAYNEQFF	TGCGCCAGCAGCCTAGCGGGAGGCGCCTACAATGAGCAGTTCTTC
NA	NA	TRBV19	TRBJ2-5	CASSMGIGETQYF	TGTGCCAGTAGTATGGGGATAGGTGAGACCCAGTACTTC
NA	NA	TRBV19	TRBJ1-2	CASSMTFRQQPLGHYGYTF	TGTGCCAGTAGTATGACCTTTCGACAGCAGCCCCTAGGTCACTATGGCTACACCTTC
TRBD1	NA	TRBV6-1	TRBJ2-7	CATSRDRPYEQYF	TGTGCCACATCTCGGGACAGACCCTACGAGCAGTACTTC
TRBD2	once	TRBV9	TRBJ2-3	CASSVGGGADTQYF	TGTGCCAGCAGCGTAGGCGGGGGTGCAGATACGCAGTATTTT
NA	NA	TRBV19	TRBJ1-2	CASSIEALRTARVGYTF	TGTGCCAGTAGTATAGAAGCCCTTCGGACAGCGCGAGTTGGCTACACCTTC
TRBD1	NA	TRBV28	TRBJ1-1	CASSLPSPGTGPNTEAFF	TGTGCCAGCAGTCTACCAAGTCCCGGGACAGGGCCGAACACTGAAGCTTTCTTT
NA	NA	TRBV7-2	TRBJ1-1	CASSLAYGGNTEAFF	TGTGCCAGCAGCTTAGCGTACGGAGGGAACACTGAAGCTTTCTTT
NA	NA	TRBV7-9	TRBJ2-7	CASSFSEQSIRF	TGTGCCAGCAGCTTCAGTGAGCAGTCGATCCGCTTC
TRBD2	NA	TRBV7-2	TRBJ2-5	CASRLGRGAPDTQYF	TGTGCCAGCAGGTTGGGGCGGGGGGCCCCAGATACCCAGTACTTC
NA	NA	TRBV19	TRBJ2-1	CASKYLSYNEQFF	TGTGCCAGTAAGTATCTCTCCTACAATGAGCAGTTCTTC
NA	NA	TRBV7-2	TRBJ1-2	CASSPMRGAYGYTF	TGTGCCAGCAGCCCAATGCGGGGGGCCTATGGCTACACCTTC